This T cell receptor beta chain was obtained from a study of Graves' ophthalmopathy and Graves' hyperthyroidism. Study-wide points: Both a roughly 66% sensitivity and a 72.22% specificity characterized the model's predictions of ophthalmopathy progression. Also, most clonotypes expanded in the thyroid above 0.001 frequency appeared in blood.

Other autoimmune diseases, uncontrolled infections, pregnancy or lactation excluded patients from enrollment. Researchers took RNA transcripts and amplified TCR beta CDR3 regions from them. Second-round multiplex PCR came after a first-round RT-PCR that employed HTBI primers. One entry per CDR3 protein results from TCRdb running MiXCR on the multiplex PCR reads. This sample has around 1,200,000 distinct CDR3 sequences, with about 36% found just once. This clonotype was detected ten times or more. Its antigen is unknown. The sample comprised peripheral blood or thyroid tissue (not recorded which). This clonotype was sampled from an adult man with Graves' hyperthyroidism.

This CDR3 reads CATSDGDRGSTEAFF. The DNA of the CDR3 is TGTGCCACCAGTGATGGGGACAGGGGTTCGACTGAAGCTTTCTTT. The rearrangement uses TRBV24-1 and TRBJ1-1, with 10 bases lining up with TRBD1. The length of the CDR3 is 15 residues. V shed 3 bases and J 5 bases; nucleotides not matched to a gene: 5. Germline loops: CDR1 KGHDR, CDR2 SFDVKD.